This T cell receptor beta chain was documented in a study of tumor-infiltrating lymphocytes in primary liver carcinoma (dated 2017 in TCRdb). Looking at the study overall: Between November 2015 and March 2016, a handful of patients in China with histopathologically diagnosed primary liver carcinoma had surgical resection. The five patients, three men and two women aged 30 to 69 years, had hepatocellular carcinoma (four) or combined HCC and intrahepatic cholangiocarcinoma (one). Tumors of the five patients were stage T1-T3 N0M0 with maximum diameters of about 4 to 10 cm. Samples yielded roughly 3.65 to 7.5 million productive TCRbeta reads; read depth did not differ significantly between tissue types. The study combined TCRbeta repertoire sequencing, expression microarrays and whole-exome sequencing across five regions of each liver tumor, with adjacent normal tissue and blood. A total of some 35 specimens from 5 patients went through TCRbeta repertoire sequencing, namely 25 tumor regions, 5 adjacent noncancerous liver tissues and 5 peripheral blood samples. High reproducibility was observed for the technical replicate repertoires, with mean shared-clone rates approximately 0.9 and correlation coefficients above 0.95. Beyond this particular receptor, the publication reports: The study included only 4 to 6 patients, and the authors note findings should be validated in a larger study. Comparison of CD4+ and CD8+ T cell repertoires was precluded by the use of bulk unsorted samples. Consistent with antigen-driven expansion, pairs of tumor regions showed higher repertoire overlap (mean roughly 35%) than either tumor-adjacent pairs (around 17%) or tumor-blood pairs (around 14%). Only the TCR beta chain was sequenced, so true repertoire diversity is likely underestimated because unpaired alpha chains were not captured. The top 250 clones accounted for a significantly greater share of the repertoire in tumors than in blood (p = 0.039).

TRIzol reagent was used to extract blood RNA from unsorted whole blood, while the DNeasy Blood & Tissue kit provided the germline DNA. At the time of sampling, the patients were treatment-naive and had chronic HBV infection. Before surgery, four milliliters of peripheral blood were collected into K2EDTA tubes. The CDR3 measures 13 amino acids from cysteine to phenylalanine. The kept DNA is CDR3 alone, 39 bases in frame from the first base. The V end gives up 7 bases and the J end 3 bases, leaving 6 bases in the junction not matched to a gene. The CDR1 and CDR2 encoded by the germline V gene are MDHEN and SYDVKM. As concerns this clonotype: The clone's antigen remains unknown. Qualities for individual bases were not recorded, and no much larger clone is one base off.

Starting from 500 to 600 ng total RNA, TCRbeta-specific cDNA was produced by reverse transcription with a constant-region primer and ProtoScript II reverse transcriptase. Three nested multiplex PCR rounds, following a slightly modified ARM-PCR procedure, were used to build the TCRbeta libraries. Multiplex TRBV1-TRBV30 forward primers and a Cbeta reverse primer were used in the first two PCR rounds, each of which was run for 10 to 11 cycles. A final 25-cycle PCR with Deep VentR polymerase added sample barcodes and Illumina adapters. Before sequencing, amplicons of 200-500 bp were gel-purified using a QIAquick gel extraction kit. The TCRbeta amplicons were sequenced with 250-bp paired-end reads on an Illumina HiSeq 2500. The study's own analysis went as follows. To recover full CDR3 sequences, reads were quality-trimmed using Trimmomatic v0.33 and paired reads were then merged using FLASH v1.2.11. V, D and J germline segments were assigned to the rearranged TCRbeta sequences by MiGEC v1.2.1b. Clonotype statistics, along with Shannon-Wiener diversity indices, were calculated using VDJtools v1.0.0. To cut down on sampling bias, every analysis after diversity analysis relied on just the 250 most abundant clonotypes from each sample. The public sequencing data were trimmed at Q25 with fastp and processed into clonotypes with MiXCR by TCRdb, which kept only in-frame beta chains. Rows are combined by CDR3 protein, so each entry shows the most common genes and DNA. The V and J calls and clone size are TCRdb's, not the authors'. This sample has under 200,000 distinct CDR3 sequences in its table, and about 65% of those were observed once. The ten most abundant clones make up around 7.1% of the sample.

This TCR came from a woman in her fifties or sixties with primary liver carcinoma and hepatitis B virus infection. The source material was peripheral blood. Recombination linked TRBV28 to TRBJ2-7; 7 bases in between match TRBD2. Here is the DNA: TGTGCCAGCACCAAAGGACTAGTCTACGAGCAGTACTTC. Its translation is CASTKGLVYEQYF.